Presented here are 18 T cell receptor beta chains from one specimen sequenced in a study of cytomegalovirus exposure and HLA in healthy donors. Libraries were prepared by immunoSEQ multiplex PCR; TCRdb keeps only in-frame clonotypes and omits some of them. The repertoire consists of about 82,000 clones, with approximately 95% occurring once and the leading ten covering 0.6% to 0.7%. Sample: PBMCs. These receptors all come from a woman younger than 30 in good health and CMV-seronegative.

The J gene is TRBJ2-1, the V gene TRBV7-2; D call uncertain. Germline V lookup: CDR1 SGHTA, CDR2 FQGNSA. Trimming removed 1 base from V and 1 base from J, with 5 bases in between. The CDR3 has 14 residues. The CDR3 DNA sequence: TGTGCCAGCAGCTTAGGAGCGTCCTACAATGAGCAGTTCTTC. Translated: CASSLGASYNEQFF.

The V gene is TRBV4-3, the J gene TRBJ2-3; TRBD1 agrees at 8 bases. Germline lookup yields CDR1 LGHNA and CDR2 YSLEER. The CDR3 loop spans 15 amino acids. V trimming: 0 bases; J trimming: 6 bases; junction bases outside the gene matches: 5. CDR3 loop: CASSQDIRGHDTQYF. The CDR3 nucleotides are TGCGCCAGCAGCCAAGATATCAGGGGGCATGATACGCAGTATTTT.

V is TRBV14 and J is TRBJ1-2, with D maybe TRBD1 (6 bases). In germline, CDR1 is SGHDN, CDR2 FVKESK. The V gene lost 5 bases and the J gene lost 5 bases, with 12 bases spanning the gap. The CDR3 covers 13 residues. The CDR3 bases are TGTGCCAGCAGCAAGACCGGGACATATGGCTACACCTTC. This gives the protein CASSKTGTYGYTF.

The rearrangement links TRBV10-3 to TRBJ2-7, with 7 bases aligning to TRBD2. The CDR3 totals 15 residues. Germline CDR1 and CDR2: ENHRY and SYGVKD. The J segment lost 3 bases and the V segment lost 6 bases, leaving 11 bases of the junction unmatched. The DNA for the CDR3 is TGTGCCATCAGCGGGGGGACGGGGCAACACTACGAGCAGTACTTC. Protein sequence: CAISGGTGQHYEQYF.

The chain combines TRBV7-9 with TRBJ1-1; 11 bases agree with TRBD1. With 4 bases clipped from V and 7 bases from J, the junction kept 14 bases outside the gene matches. Germline loops: CDR1 SEHNR, CDR2 FQNEAQ (reference sequence). The CDR3 length is 17 residues. The DNA of the CDR3 is TGTGCCAGCAGCTCGTTAGGGGGGCCGGGACAGGGGGATGAAGCTTTCTTT. Its protein product is CASSSLGGPGQGDEAFF.

The chain uses TRBV4-1 and TRBJ2-5; 7 bases are a match to TRBD1. CDR1 MGHRA and CDR2 YSYEKL come from the germline V gene. The V and J ends lost 0 bases and 5 bases, in that order; junction bases with no gene match: 9. The length of the CDR3 is 16 residues. CDR3 bases: TGCGCCAGCAGCCAAGAGCGGCAGGGGGTCGACGAGACCCAGTACTTC. Protein product: CASSQERQGVDETQYF.

This chain links TRBV6-5 with TRBJ1-2; 10 bases align to TRBD1. The CDR3 consists of 14 residues. Germline lookup yields CDR1 MNHEY and CDR2 SVGAGI. The J segment lost 8 bases and the V segment lost 4 bases, leaving 7 bases of the junction unmatched. CDR3 sequence (DNA): TGTGCCAGCAGTTTTTCCGGGACAGGGGAAGGCTACACCTTC. Translating it yields CASSFSGTGEGYTF.

A remark on this clone: Germline is not matched at one junction end, which may reflect a read error. The rearrangement links TRBV4-3 to TRBJ1-3, with 9 positions matching TRBD1. The V gene's germline CDR1 is LGHNA and CDR2 YSLEER. The CDR3 totals 14 residues. The CDR3 is CASSQDYGARTGVF. CDR3 DNA sequence: TGCGCCAGCAGCCAAGATTATGGGGCCCGGACAGGGGTTTTT.

The V call is TRBV6-6, the J call TRBJ1-1, with 8 bases identical to TRBD1. Per germline, CDR1 MNHNY and CDR2 SVGAGI (reference sequence). After removal of 6 bases from V and 0 bases from J, the junction contained 0 bases not matched to a gene. The CDR3 is 13 residues long. The CDR3 is CASSRGLNTEAFF. In nucleotides, the CDR3 is TGTGCCAGCAGCAGGGGGCTGAACACTGAAGCTTTCTTT.

The CDR3 bases are TGTGCCAGCAGCGGCCTCAGTGAGGGCACAGATACGCAGTATTTT. It codes for CASSGLSEGTDTQYF. V is TRBV14 and J is TRBJ2-3; D gene uncertain. Deletions cut 5 bases from V and 1 base from J, with 13 bases between. Germline V gene lookup returns CDR1 SGHDN and CDR2 FVKESK. The CDR3 sequence is 15 residues long.

This clone was seen a single time. The chain recombines TRBV5-1 with TRBJ2-1; 8 bases fit TRBD1. Germline CDR1 and CDR2: SGHRS and YFSETQ. V dropped 0 bases and J dropped 6; count of bases not matched to a gene: 8. This CDR3 spans 16 amino acids. The CDR3 sequence is CASSLGGTGIFNEQFF. Written as DNA, the CDR3 is TGCGCCAGCAGCTTGGGGGGGACAGGTATCTTCAATGAGCAGTTCTTC.

This clone is a singleton in its sample. The chain couples TRBV6-6 to TRBJ1-6; weak D call: TRBD1 (5 bases). V was shortened by 2 bases and J by 8 bases, with 13 bases between the two germline ends. Germline lookup yields CDR1 MNHNY and CDR2 SVGAGI (reference sequence). CDR3 size: 15 residues. CDR3 in amino acids: CASSYPTGYHSPLHF. In nucleotides, the CDR3 is TGTGCCAGCAGTTACCCTACAGGTTACCATTCACCCCTCCACTTT.

The rearrangement joins TRBV7-6 to TRBJ1-2, with D perhaps matching TRBD1 (5 bases). V was pared by 8 bases and J by 2 bases, with 9 bases between. CDR1 and CDR2 (germline): SGHVS, FNYEAQ. CDR3 length: 12 amino acids. CDR3 sequence reads: CASAHRNYGYTF. The CDR3 nucleotides are TGTGCCAGCGCCCACAGGAACTATGGCTACACCTTC.

The CDR3 region has the DNA TGTGCCAGCAGTTACGGTTTTAGCGGGATAGAGACCCAGTACTTC. Translating gives CASSYGFSGIETQYF. This rearrangement joins TRBV6-5 to TRBJ2-5, with 8 bases aligning to TRBD2. Germline CDR1 reads MNHEY; CDR2 reads SVGAGI. V was pared by 2 bases and J by 4 bases, with 6 bases of the junction left unmatched. The CDR3 spans 15 residues.

The CDR3 loop is CASRATGIAYEQYF. The CDR3 DNA follows: TGTGCCAGCAGGGCGACAGGGATTGCCTACGAGCAGTACTTC. V gene TRBV28 combines with J gene TRBJ2-7; 7 bases line up with TRBD1. This CDR3 comprises 14 residues. Trimming at V came to 6 bases and at J to 2 bases, leaving 7 bases not matched to a gene. Germline CDR1 is MDHEN and CDR2 is SYDVKM.

The gene calls are TRBV10-1 and TRBJ1-4; 9 positions agree with TRBD1. CDR1 and CDR2 (germline): WNHNN, SYGVQD (reference sequence). The J segment lost 6 bases and the V segment lost 6 bases, leaving 2 bases of the junction unmatched. The CDR3 contains 13 residues. CDR3 region: CASRGDRDEKLFF. CDR3 bases: TGCGCCAGCAGGGGGGACAGGGATGAAAAACTGTTTTTT.

In its sample, this clone was seen once. V and J are TRBV5-4 and TRBJ1-1; weak D call: TRBD1 (5 bases). V was shortened by 3 bases and J by 0 bases, with 9 bases between the two germline ends. The CDR3 contains 14 residues. Germline V gene lookup returns CDR1 SGHNT and CDR2 YYREEE (reference sequence). The CDR3 region has the DNA TGTGCCAGCAGCTACGGGGGTATGAACACTGAAGCTTTCTTT. Its protein is CASSYGGMNTEAFF.

The genes are TRBV5-1 and TRBJ2-1; 7 bases agree with TRBD2. Germline V gene sequence: CDR1 SGHRS, CDR2 YFSETQ. There are 17 residues in the CDR3. Trimming removed 4 bases from V and 0 bases from J; junction bases left unmatched: 10. CDR3 region: CASSPQLATSSYNEQFF. CDR3 coding DNA: TGCGCCAGCAGCCCCCAACTAGCGACCAGCTCCTACAATGAGCAGTTCTTC.